These 20 T cell receptor beta chains share one sample of origin, sequenced in a study of control samples from healthy donors and cancer patients. The protocol was immunoSEQ multiplex PCR, while the TCRdb copy is restricted to in-frame clones and leaves out a portion. The sample yields around 100,000 clones, about nine tenths seen once. The sequencing sample was made of blood. These receptors were obtained from a woman aged 65 to 85 in good health.

This chain uses TRBV7-2 with TRBJ2-1; 8 bases line up with TRBD2. Losses at the gene ends were 1 base for V and 3 bases for J; bases not matched to a gene: 2. The CDR3 runs to 15 residues. From germline, CDR1 is SGHTA and CDR2 FQGNSA. The CDR3 protein is CASSLVRGVYNEQFF. The CDR3 DNA reads TGTGCCAGCAGCTTAGTGCGGGGGGTCTACAATGAGCAGTTCTTC. Filled out from reference TRBV7-2 and TRBJ2-1, the complete variable domain reads GAGVSQSPSNKVTEKGKDVELRCDPISGHTALYWYRQSLGQGLEFLIYFQGNSAPDKSGLPSDRFSAERTGGSVSTLTIQRTQQEDSAVYLCASSLVRGVYNEQFFGPGTRLTVL.

J is TRBJ2-7 and V is TRBV28; 7 bases map to TRBD2. Germline CDR1 is MDHEN and CDR2 is SYDVKM. The CDR3 spans 14 residues. V trimming: 3 bases; J trimming: 4 bases; junction bases outside the gene matches: 6. The CDR3 protein is CASSFLQGGYEQYF. In DNA, the CDR3 is TGTGCCAGCAGTTTCCTCCAGGGAGGGTACGAGCAGTACTTC.

V is TRBV7-2 and J is TRBJ2-3; maybe TRBD2 (6 bases). Germline CDR1 reads SGHTA; CDR2 reads FQGNSA. The CDR3 totals 16 residues. The germline V and J ends were trimmed by 3 bases and 2 bases, with 15 bases remaining between them. This chain's CDR3 is CASSFQEGTITDTQYF. The DNA of the CDR3 is TGTGCCAGCAGCTTTCAGGAGGGGACGATCACAGATACGCAGTATTTT.

The genes are TRBV19 and TRBJ1-5; D not certain. V shed 0 bases and J shed 0 bases, with 6 bases lying between them. Germline V gives CDR1 LNHDA, CDR2 SQIVND (reference sequence). CDR3 length: 15 residues. The CDR3 coding sequence is TGTGCCAGTAGTATAGACGGGTTTAGCAATCAGCCCCAGCATTTT. Translation gives CASSIDGFSNQPQHF.

The J gene is TRBJ2-7, the V gene TRBV5-4; possibly TRBD1 or TRBD2 for D (5 bases each). CDR1 SGHNT and CDR2 YYREEE come from the germline V gene (reference sequence). The CDR3 is made up of 14 amino acids. V was pared by 3 bases and J by 9 bases, with 19 bases between. CDR3 nucleotide sequence: TGTGCCAGCAGCTCTTACCTGGACGGGACGGTGCAGTACTTC. Translating gives CASSSYLDGTVQYF.

This chain's CDR3 is CASSPETGLNTEAFF. The CDR3 region has the DNA TGTGCCAGCTCACCAGAGACAGGGCTGAACACTGAAGCTTTCTTT. V and J are TRBV18 and TRBJ1-1; 7 bases match TRBD1. This CDR3 is 15 amino acids long. Trimming took 2 bases from V and 0 from J; bases not matched to a gene: 3. Germline V gene lookup returns CDR1 KGHSH and CDR2 LQKENI.

This clone occurred once. CDR3 loop: CASLEQGLDEQYF. CDR3 sequence (DNA): TGTGCCAGTCTAGAACAGGGGTTGGACGAGCAGTACTTC. V usage is TRBV6-6 and J usage is TRBJ2-7; 7 bases are shared with TRBD1. The CDR3 consists of 13 residues. V trimming: 9 bases; J trimming: 5 bases; junction bases outside the gene matches: 10. CDR1 and CDR2 from the germline V gene are MNHNY and SVGAGI (reference sequence).

The genes are TRBV6-4 and TRBJ1-1; D call uncertain. Per germline, CDR1 MRHNA and CDR2 SNTAGT. The CDR3 covers 12 residues. V lost 4 bases and J 3 bases, leaving 6 bases between the germline ends. CDR3 sequence: CASSGRDTEAFF. Written as DNA, the CDR3 is TGTGCCAGCAGTGGGAGGGACACTGAAGCTTTCTTT.

V and J are TRBV6-5 and TRBJ2-3; the D is unclear. Deletions cut 4 bases from V and 2 bases from J, with 4 bases between. Germline V gives CDR1 MNHEY, CDR2 SVGAGI. The CDR3 spans 12 residues. This CDR3 reads CASSSTTDTQYF. CDR3 bases: TGTGCCAGCAGTTCCACCACAGATACGCAGTATTTT.

There are a few counts of this clone. The chain joins TRBV5-5 to TRBJ1-1; 8 positions agree with TRBD1. The CDR3 extends over 14 amino acids. The germline CDR1 and CDR2 sequences are SGHKS and YYEKEE (reference sequence). The junction had 8 bases not matched to a gene; V was cut back by 4 bases and J by 6 bases. CDR3 sequence reads: CASSATGVVAEAFF. The CDR3 DNA follows: TGTGCCAGCAGCGCGACAGGGGTAGTGGCTGAAGCTTTCTTT.

The chain joins TRBV5-4 to TRBJ1-1; 12 nucleotides match TRBD1. This CDR3 has 15 amino acids. From germline, CDR1 is SGHNT and CDR2 YYREEE (reference sequence). V was clipped by 4 bases and J by 5 bases; unmatched bases: 6. The CDR3 DNA sequence: TGTGCCAGCAGCCCTCGGGACAGGGGGCGGACTGAAGCTTTCTTT. Translation: CASSPRDRGRTEAFF.

The rearrangement uses TRBV5-1 and TRBJ1-2; 9 positions agree with TRBD1. This CDR3 contains 14 residues. Germline CDR1 reads SGHRS; CDR2 reads YFSETQ. V gave up 0 bases and J gave up 5 bases; unmatched junction bases: 2. CDR3 region: CASSLDRGRYGYTF. The CDR3 DNA sequence: TGCGCCAGCAGCTTGGACAGGGGGCGTTATGGCTACACCTTC.

V and J are TRBV5-1 and TRBJ1-2; weak D call: TRBD1 (5 bases). CDR3 length: 15 amino acids. V shed 0 bases and J shed 4 bases, with 13 bases lying between them. CDR1 SGHRS and CDR2 YFSETQ come from the germline V gene. The CDR3 DNA follows: TGCGCCAGCAGCTTGGCCGTCTCCGGGGCCTATGGCTACACCTTC. It specifies CASSLAVSGAYGYTF.

The chain is built from TRBV4-2 and TRBJ1-5; 9 bases are a match to TRBD1. V was clipped by 0 bases and J by 1 base; unmatched bases: 4. This CDR3 is built from 17 residues. The germline CDR1 and CDR2 sequences are LGHNA and YNFKEQ. CDR3 amino acids: CASSQDTTGGSNQPQHF. The CDR3 region has the DNA TGTGCCAGCAGCCAAGATACGACAGGGGGGAGCAATCAGCCCCAGCATTTT.

The rearrangement links TRBV7-8 to TRBJ1-2; 8 bases align to TRBD1. Germline V gene sequence: CDR1 SGHVS, CDR2 FQNEAQ. The CDR3 contains 16 residues. Unmatched junction bases numbered 4, after V lost 0 bases and J lost 1 base. CDR3 in amino acids: CASSLAPTGVNYGYTF. The CDR3 DNA reads TGTGCCAGCAGCTTAGCCCCGACAGGGGTTAACTATGGCTACACCTTC.

The chain carries TRBV27 and TRBJ2-3; the D is unclear. Germline CDR1 MNHEY, CDR2 SMNVEV (reference sequence). V lost 5 bases and J 4 bases, leaving 10 bases between the germline ends. The CDR3 totals 13 residues. In DNA, the CDR3 is TGTGCCAGCAGTCCATTAAGCGCAGATACGCAGTATTTT. Translated: CASSPLSADTQYF.

The J gene is TRBJ1-5, the V gene TRBV7-9; no firm D call. The CDR3 sequence is 13 residues long. V was pared by 3 bases and J by 2 bases, with 5 bases between. Germline CDR1 is SEHNR and CDR2 is FQNEAQ (reference sequence). The CDR3 here is CASSLDGNQPQHF. CDR3 DNA: TGTGCCAGCAGCTTGGATGGCAATCAGCCCCAGCATTTT. Drawing the rest from reference TRBV7-9 and TRBJ1-5, the complete variable domain is DTGVSQNPRHKITKRGQNVTFRCDPISEHNRLYWYRQTLGQGPEFLTYFQNEAQLEKSRLLSDRFSAERPKGSFSTLEIQRTEQGDSAMYLCASSLDGNQPQHFGDGTRLSIL.

This chain connects TRBV14 to TRBJ1-2; no firm D call. From germline, CDR1 is SGHDN and CDR2 FVKESK. V was clipped by 1 base and J by 4 bases, with 7 bases between them. There are 13 residues in the CDR3. CDR3 sequence reads: CASSQGFLYGYTF. For the CDR3, the DNA is TGTGCCAGCAGCCAAGGGTTTCTCTATGGCTACACCTTC.

The V gene is TRBV6-6, the J gene TRBJ1-1; weak D call: TRBD1 (5 bases). Germline V lookup: CDR1 MNHNY, CDR2 SVGAGI (reference sequence). This CDR3 has 12 residues. Trimming left V 2 bases short and J 11 bases short, with 12 bases between. The CDR3 reads CASSYGDRGAFF. In nucleotides, the CDR3 is TGTGCCAGCAGTTACGGGGACCGGGGGGCTTTCTTT.

The rearrangement joins TRBV6-5 to TRBJ1-1; a weak D match, TRBD1 (5 bases). The CDR3 runs 13 residues. Trimming cost V 6 bases and J 5 bases, with 13 bases left between them. CDR1 and CDR2 (germline): MNHEY, SVGAGI. CDR3 nucleotides: TGTGCCAGCAGCCGGGGGGTTTGGACTGAAGCTTTCTTT. Amino acids: CASSRGVWTEAFF.